This TCR beta chain is drawn from a study of CD8 T cells in ankylosing spondylitis (dated by TCRdb to 2016 to 2017). Study-wide context: The study set out to find disease-linked TCR variants by profiling T cell receptor beta repertoires in ankylosing spondylitis patients and healthy donors. The full study cohort was made up of under 30 ankylosing spondylitis patients and 95 to 130 healthy donors. Peripheral blood was sampled, and synovial fluid was additionally collected from ankylosing spondylitis patients. On the study overall, not on this receptor specifically: Some TCR beta motif variants had previously been reported in synovial fluid and blood of reactive arthritis patients, which suggested common disease-initiation mechanisms. The disease-linked clones were reported as significantly enriched in matched synovial fluid samples from ankylosing spondylitis patients. A TCR beta motif of several highly homologous amino acid variants appeared characteristic of blood from ankylosing spondylitis patients. The disease-linked clones had a CD8+ phenotype and were found at relatively low frequencies in peripheral blood.

Sequencer: Illumina HiSeq 2500. Quantitative 5'-RACE with molecular barcodes was the method used to prepare the TCR beta libraries. The original pipeline was this. To identify disease-linked TCR variants, a new computational method was used, one built on a probabilistic model of VDJ rearrangement. TCRdb reprocessing: public reads trimmed at Q25 with fastp, clones called with MiXCR, in-frame beta chains kept. Every CDR3 protein is listed once, alongside the most common genes and DNA of its rows. TCRdb's processing, not the authors' own work, is the source of the V and J calls. The sample table shows 250,000 or so distinct CDR3 sequences, and about 18% are seen once. Approximately 32% of the sample belongs to the ten largest clones. According to the germline V gene, CDR1 reads KGHDR and CDR2 reads SFDVKD. Including cysteine and phenylalanine, the CDR3 has 16 amino acids. Only CDR3 DNA remains: 48 bases, in frame from the first base. V is shortened by 1 base, J by 3 bases, and the region joining them spans 12 bases.

Concerning this clonotype itself: Its antigen remains undetermined. It has no much larger one-base neighbor in the sample; base qualities were not kept.

Sequenced input: blood, either unsorted or a sorted T cell fraction (not recorded which). Recombination linked TRBV24-1 to TRBJ2-1, with an unclear D gene assignment. This receptor was obtained from a male donor with ankylosing spondylitis or in good health (not recorded which). CDR3 loop: CATSDFGRENYNEQFF. Read as DNA, the sequence is TGTGCCACCAGTGATTTCGGACGTGAGAACTACAATGAGCAGTTCTTC.